The rows below give T cell receptor beta chains drawn from one sample of a study of OX40 agonist ivuxolimab in advanced cancers. Clones were read by immunoSEQ multiplex PCR, and TCRdb kept only the in-frame ones, dropping some. The table lists about 35,000 clones, roughly 80% of them singletons. The sample was CD4+ or CD8+ T cells sorted from blood, taken in a trial of the OX40 agonist ivuxolimab. The receptor set was obtained from an adult with an advanced solid tumor such as melanoma, head and neck, liver or kidney cancer. Both conserved end residues are part of each CDR3. Fields, in order: J gene, clone size, D gene, V gene, CDR3 DNA, CDR3 protein. The D gene is left open where the match is weak. For some rows the clone size is stated as once, few or many, or as a class when expanded; others skip it.

j_call: TRBJ1-2
clone_size: .
d_call: TRBD1
v_call: TRBV6-5
cdr3_nt: TGTGCCAGCAGTTACCAAGGGGGCGGGACGGATGGCTACACCTTC
cdr3_aa: CASSYQGGGTDGYTF

j_call: TRBJ2-2
clone_size: .
d_call: .
v_call: TRBV15
cdr3_nt: TGTGCCACCAGCAGAGAGGGCACCTTCACCGGGGAGCTGTTTTTT
cdr3_aa: CATSREGTFTGELFF

j_call: TRBJ2-1
clone_size: .
d_call: .
v_call: TRBV19
cdr3_nt: TGTGCCAGTAGTACGACACTGGGAGAATCCTACAATGAGCAGTTCTTC
cdr3_aa: CASSTTLGESYNEQFF

j_call: TRBJ2-7
clone_size: .
d_call: TRBD1
v_call: TRBV5-1
cdr3_nt: TGCGCCAGCAGCTCGACAGGGGGATACGAGCAGTACTTC
cdr3_aa: CASSSTGGYEQYF

j_call: TRBJ2-1
clone_size: .
d_call: TRBD1
v_call: TRBV9
cdr3_nt: TGTGCCAGCAGCCCGCCCGGGACAGACTTCAATGAGCAGTTCTTC
cdr3_aa: CASSPPGTDFNEQFF

j_call: TRBJ1-3
clone_size: .
d_call: TRBD1
v_call: TRBV19
cdr3_nt: TGTGCCAGTAGTCTGGGACAGGGGGCGCGAGGAAACACCATATATTTT
cdr3_aa: CASSLGQGARGNTIYF

j_call: TRBJ2-3
clone_size: medium-sized
d_call: .
v_call: TRBV5-6
cdr3_nt: TGTGCCAGCAGCTTGTGGACAACTCCAGATACGCAGTATTTT
cdr3_aa: CASSLWTTPDTQYF

j_call: TRBJ2-7
clone_size: few
d_call: .
v_call: TRBV4-2
cdr3_nt: TGTGCCAGCAGCCAAGATCCCTACTACGAGCAGTACTTC
cdr3_aa: CASSQDPYYEQYF

j_call: TRBJ2-1
clone_size: .
d_call: TRBD1
v_call: TRBV6-5
cdr3_nt: TGTGCCAGCAGGAAACAGGGGGCGCAATACAATGAGCAGTTCTTC
cdr3_aa: CASRKQGAQYNEQFF

j_call: TRBJ1-5
clone_size: .
d_call: .
v_call: TRBV19
cdr3_nt: TGTGCCAGTAGCCCCCAGGGGACAATTCAGCCCCAGCATTTT
cdr3_aa: CASSPQGTIQPQHF

j_call: TRBJ2-7
clone_size: .
d_call: .
v_call: TRBV29-1
cdr3_nt: TGCAGCGTTGCGCGGGCAGCGAGTTACGAGCAGTACTTC
cdr3_aa: CSVARAASYEQYF

j_call: TRBJ2-1
clone_size: medium-sized
d_call: .
v_call: TRBV6-6
cdr3_nt: TGTGCCAGCAGTTACGCACAGGGCGGTGGGCAGTTCTTC
cdr3_aa: CASSYAQGGGQFF

j_call: TRBJ2-1
clone_size: once
d_call: .
v_call: TRBV7-8
cdr3_nt: TGTGCCAGCAGCCACCGCGGTGGCAATGAGCAGTTCTTC
cdr3_aa: CASSHRGGNEQFF

j_call: TRBJ1-2
clone_size: .
d_call: .
v_call: TRBV28
cdr3_nt: TGTGCCACCACTGACCCCGGAGCTTCGGGCTACACCTTC
cdr3_aa: CATTDPGASGYTF

j_call: TRBJ1-6
clone_size: .
d_call: .
v_call: TRBV4-3
cdr3_nt: TGCGCCAGCAGCCGGGACACAGGACGACCCCTCCACTTT
cdr3_aa: CASSRDTGRPLHF

j_call: TRBJ1-4
clone_size: .
d_call: TRBD1
v_call: TRBV5-6
cdr3_nt: TGTGCCAGCAGCCCCGGGACAGGCATAACTAATGAAAAACTGTTTTTT
cdr3_aa: CASSPGTGITNEKLFF

j_call: TRBJ2-5
clone_size: .
d_call: TRBD1
v_call: TRBV11-2
cdr3_nt: TGTGCCAGCAGCTTAGGACAGGGGGCTCGGACCCAGTACTTC
cdr3_aa: CASSLGQGARTQYF

j_call: TRBJ2-7
clone_size: .
d_call: TRBD1
v_call: TRBV14
cdr3_nt: TGTGCCAGCAGCCAAGATTTCCAAGACAGGGGTGGGTCCCCATACGAGCAGTACTTC
cdr3_aa: CASSQDFQDRGGSPYEQYF

j_call: TRBJ2-7
clone_size: once
d_call: .
v_call: TRBV27
cdr3_nt: TGTGCCAGCAGTTTTGAGGGTTACGAGCAGTACTTC
cdr3_aa: CASSFEGYEQYF

j_call: TRBJ1-2
clone_size: .
d_call: .
v_call: TRBV6-6
cdr3_nt: TGTGCCAGCAGTTACTTATCCTCGAGTGGCTACACCTTC
cdr3_aa: CASSYLSSSGYTF

j_call: TRBJ2-7
clone_size: .
d_call: TRBD2
v_call: TRBV9
cdr3_nt: TGTGCCAGCAGCCCAAGGGGAGGGTCCTACGAGCAGTACTTC
cdr3_aa: CASSPRGGSYEQYF

j_call: TRBJ2-3
clone_size: medium-sized
d_call: .
v_call: TRBV7-7
cdr3_nt: TGTGCTAGCAGCTTAGCACAGACCACAGATACGCAGTATTTT
cdr3_aa: CASSLAQTTDTQYF

j_call: TRBJ1-5
clone_size: .
d_call: .
v_call: TRBV7-8
cdr3_nt: TGTGCCAGCAGCCCCGGAGGGAATCAGCCCCAGCATTTT
cdr3_aa: CASSPGGNQPQHF

j_call: TRBJ1-4
clone_size: .
d_call: .
v_call: TRBV2
cdr3_nt: TGTGCCAGCAGTGAGGAGGGGGTCCTGTCAGGAAAACTGTTTTTT
cdr3_aa: CASSEEGVLSGKLFF

j_call: TRBJ2-1
clone_size: .
d_call: .
v_call: TRBV7-9
cdr3_nt: TGTGCCAGCAGCTTGGGGCTAGCGTACAATGAGCAGTTCTTC
cdr3_aa: CASSLGLAYNEQFF

j_call: TRBJ2-3
clone_size: .
d_call: .
v_call: TRBV9
cdr3_nt: TGTGCCAGCAGCGGATGGACCCGGGCGGGCACAGATACGCAGTATTTT
cdr3_aa: CASSGWTRAGTDTQYF

j_call: TRBJ1-2
clone_size: .
d_call: TRBD1
v_call: TRBV5-6
cdr3_nt: TGTGCCAGCAGCTTAGGGACAGGCGACAACTATGGCTACACCTTC
cdr3_aa: CASSLGTGDNYGYTF

j_call: TRBJ1-4
clone_size: .
d_call: .
v_call: TRBV19
cdr3_nt: TGTGCCAGTAGTATAGTTCCGGGACAAGGTGAAAAACTGTTTTTT
cdr3_aa: CASSIVPGQGEKLFF

j_call: TRBJ2-7
clone_size: medium-sized
d_call: .
v_call: TRBV29-1
cdr3_nt: TGCAGCGTCAGCAGGGACAACTCCTACGAGCAGTACTTC
cdr3_aa: CSVSRDNSYEQYF

j_call: TRBJ2-7
clone_size: .
d_call: .
v_call: TRBV27
cdr3_nt: TGTGCCAGCAGGCCAACTGGGACGGCGCTTTACGAGCAGTACTTC
cdr3_aa: CASRPTGTALYEQYF

j_call: TRBJ2-3
clone_size: .
d_call: .
v_call: TRBV29-1
cdr3_nt: TGCAGCGTCGGGGCAGATACGCAGTATTTT
cdr3_aa: CSVGADTQYF

j_call: TRBJ2-7
clone_size: .
d_call: .
v_call: TRBV19
cdr3_nt: TGTGCCAGTAGTATCCAGGGGGGGGCCTACGAGCAGTACTTC
cdr3_aa: CASSIQGGAYEQYF

j_call: TRBJ1-2
clone_size: few
d_call: .
v_call: TRBV19
cdr3_nt: TGTGCCAGTAGTGACGGCTGGGGCTACACCTTC
cdr3_aa: CASSDGWGYTF

j_call: TRBJ1-1
clone_size: .
d_call: .
v_call: TRBV5-4
cdr3_nt: TGTGCCAGCAGCTTGGTTTGGGGCTCGAACACTGAAGCTTTCTTT
cdr3_aa: CASSLVWGSNTEAFF

j_call: TRBJ1-1
clone_size: .
d_call: .
v_call: TRBV7-9
cdr3_nt: TGTGCCAGCAGCTTAGAAGAAGCTTTCTTT
cdr3_aa: CASSLEEAFF

j_call: TRBJ1-5
clone_size: few
d_call: TRBD1
v_call: TRBV6-5
cdr3_nt: TGTGCCAGCAGCGACAGGGGGGATCAGCCCCAGCATTTT
cdr3_aa: CASSDRGDQPQHF

j_call: TRBJ1-1
clone_size: .
d_call: .
v_call: TRBV4-1
cdr3_nt: TGCGCCAGCAGATCGACTTCTGGACTCTCTGAAGCTTTCTTT
cdr3_aa: CASRSTSGLSEAFF

j_call: TRBJ2-6
clone_size: .
d_call: .
v_call: TRBV7-3
cdr3_nt: TGTGCCAGCAGTTCTGGCGGCTCTGGGGCCAACGTCCTGACTTTC
cdr3_aa: CASSSGGSGANVLTF

j_call: TRBJ2-6
clone_size: .
d_call: TRBD1
v_call: TRBV2
cdr3_nt: TGTGCCAGCAGTGACGTAGGGACAGGGAAGACTCTCTCTGGGGCCAACGTCCTGACTTTC
cdr3_aa: CASSDVGTGKTLSGANVLTF

j_call: TRBJ2-3
clone_size: .
d_call: .
v_call: TRBV9
cdr3_nt: TGTGCCAGCAGCGTAGCGACAGGGTCAGCGCGGGGGCGCCCCACAGATACGCAGTATTTT
cdr3_aa: CASSVATGSARGRPTDTQYF

j_call: TRBJ2-7
clone_size: medium-sized
d_call: .
v_call: TRBV7-9
cdr3_nt: TGTGCCAGCAGCTTAGGGACGTTGATCTACGAGCAGTACTTC
cdr3_aa: CASSLGTLIYEQYF

j_call: TRBJ1-6
clone_size: .
d_call: TRBD1
v_call: TRBV4-3
cdr3_nt: TGCGCCAGCAGCCAAGGACAGGGCTCACCCCTCCACTTT
cdr3_aa: CASSQGQGSPLHF

j_call: TRBJ1-4
clone_size: .
d_call: .
v_call: TRBV30
cdr3_nt: TGTGCCTGGAGAAGGGGCAGCCCGGGGCCCCTGTTTTTT
cdr3_aa: CAWRRGSPGPLFF

j_call: TRBJ2-7
clone_size: .
d_call: TRBD2
v_call: TRBV6-5
cdr3_nt: TGTGCCAGCACCACAGAAGGACTAGCCTACGAGCAGTACTTC
cdr3_aa: CASTTEGLAYEQYF

j_call: TRBJ2-5
clone_size: .
d_call: .
v_call: TRBV30
cdr3_nt: TGTGCCTGGACCCCCGCCGGGACCTTGCAAGAGACCCAGTACTTC
cdr3_aa: CAWTPAGTLQETQYF

j_call: TRBJ2-7
clone_size: .
d_call: TRBD1
v_call: TRBV7-2
cdr3_nt: TGTGCCAGCAGCTTAGTAGGGGGCGAATACGAGCAGTACTTC
cdr3_aa: CASSLVGGEYEQYF

j_call: TRBJ2-7
clone_size: .
d_call: .
v_call: TRBV27
cdr3_nt: TGTGCCAGCACCCTCGAGGGGGAGGGCCCCTCTTTGGAGCAGTACTTC
cdr3_aa: CASTLEGEGPSLEQYF

j_call: TRBJ1-2
clone_size: .
d_call: TRBD1
v_call: TRBV30
cdr3_nt: TGTGCCTGGAAGTCCGGGACAGCAAATGGCTACACCTTC
cdr3_aa: CAWKSGTANGYTF

j_call: TRBJ2-3
clone_size: .
d_call: .
v_call: TRBV28
cdr3_nt: TGTGCCAGCAGTCCCAGACCTCTGGGCCCAGATACGCAGTATTTT
cdr3_aa: CASSPRPLGPDTQYF

j_call: TRBJ1-5
clone_size: .
d_call: .
v_call: TRBV7-2
cdr3_nt: TGTGCCAGCAGCTTAGGGGGGTCCAGCCAGCCCCAGCATTTT
cdr3_aa: CASSLGGSSQPQHF

j_call: TRBJ2-1
clone_size: .
d_call: TRBD1
v_call: TRBV5-4
cdr3_nt: TGTGCCAGCAGCCCGACAGGGGGCCCCTACAATGAGCAGTTCTTC
cdr3_aa: CASSPTGGPYNEQFF

j_call: TRBJ1-6
clone_size: .
d_call: TRBD1
v_call: TRBV27
cdr3_nt: TGTGCCAGCAGTTACGGGACAGGGGTTTTTTCACCCCTCCACTTT
cdr3_aa: CASSYGTGVFSPLHF

j_call: TRBJ1-4
clone_size: .
d_call: TRBD1
v_call: TRBV29-1
cdr3_nt: TGCAGCGCTGAGACAGGGGAGGAGGAAAAACTGTTTTTT
cdr3_aa: CSAETGEEEKLFF

j_call: TRBJ1-5
clone_size: .
d_call: TRBD1
v_call: TRBV7-8
cdr3_nt: TGTGCCAGCAGCGGAGAGGTGGACAGGCCAAATCAGCCCCAGCATTTT
cdr3_aa: CASSGEVDRPNQPQHF

j_call: TRBJ2-2
clone_size: .
d_call: .
v_call: TRBV4-3
cdr3_nt: TGCGCCAGCAGCCATACGATTCCCGGGGAGCTGTTTTTT
cdr3_aa: CASSHTIPGELFF